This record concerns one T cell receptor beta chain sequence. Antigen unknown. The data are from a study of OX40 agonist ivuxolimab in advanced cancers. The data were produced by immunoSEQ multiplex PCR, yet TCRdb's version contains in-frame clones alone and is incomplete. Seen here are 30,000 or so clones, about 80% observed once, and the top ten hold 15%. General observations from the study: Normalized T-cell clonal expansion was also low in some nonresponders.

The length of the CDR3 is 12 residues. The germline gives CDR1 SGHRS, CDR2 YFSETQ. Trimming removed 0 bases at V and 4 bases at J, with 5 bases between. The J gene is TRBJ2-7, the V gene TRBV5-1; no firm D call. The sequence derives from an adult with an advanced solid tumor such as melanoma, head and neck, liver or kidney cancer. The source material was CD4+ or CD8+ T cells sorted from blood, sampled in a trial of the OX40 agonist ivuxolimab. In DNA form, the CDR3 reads TGCGCCAGCAGCTTGGGGATGTACGAGCAGTACTTC. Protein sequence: CASSLGMYEQYF.